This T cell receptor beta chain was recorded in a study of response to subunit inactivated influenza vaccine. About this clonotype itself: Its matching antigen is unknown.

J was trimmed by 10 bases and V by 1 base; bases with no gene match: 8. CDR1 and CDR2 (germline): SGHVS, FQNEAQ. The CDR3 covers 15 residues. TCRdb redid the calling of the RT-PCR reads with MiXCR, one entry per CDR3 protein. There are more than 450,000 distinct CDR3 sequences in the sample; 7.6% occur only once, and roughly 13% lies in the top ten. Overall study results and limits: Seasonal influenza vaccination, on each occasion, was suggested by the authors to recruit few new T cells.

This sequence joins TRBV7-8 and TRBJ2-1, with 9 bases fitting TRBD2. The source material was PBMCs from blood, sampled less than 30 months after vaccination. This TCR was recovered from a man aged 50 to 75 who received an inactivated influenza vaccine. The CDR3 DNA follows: TGTGCCAGCAGCTTAGACGCGGGGGGGCCCCAGGAGCAGTTCTTC. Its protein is CASSLDAGGPQEQFF.